One TCR beta chain is described in this entry. The table came from immunoSEQ multiplex PCR; TCRdb's copy has only in-frame clones and leaves some out. The data hold approximately 220,000 clones, with about nine tenths observed a single time. The sample comes from a study of blood T cell repertoires in COVID-19. Study-wide context: PBMCs, B-cell-depleted T cells, or T cells provided the cDNA or gDNA that made up the material.

Cohort placement rested on clinical history that participants reported themselves. Each recovered donor of Cohort 3 presented with two negative PCRs, clearance, or symptom resolution. Sequenced: PBMCs or T cells enriched from blood (not recorded which). The receptor was derived from a man between 25 and 39 years old who had recovered from COVID-19.

As DNA, the CDR3 is TGTGCCACCAGCAGAGTTGGGGGGGCTAATGAAAAACTGTTTTTT. Protein product: CATSRVGGANEKLFF. The J gene is TRBJ1-4, the V gene TRBV15; TRBD1 is a possible D gene (5 bases). This CDR3 is 15 amino acids long. Germline lookup yields CDR1 LNHNV and CDR2 YYDKDF (reference sequence). V lost 1 base and J 3 bases, leaving 9 bases between the germline ends. Using reference TRBV15 and TRBJ1-4 for the parts outside the CDR3, the full variable domain is DAMVIQNPRYQVTQFGKPVTLSCSQTLNHNVMYWYQQKSSQAPKLLFHYYDKDFNNEADTPDNFQSRRPNTSFCFLDIRSPGLGDTAMYLCATSRVGGANEKLFFGSGTQLSVL.